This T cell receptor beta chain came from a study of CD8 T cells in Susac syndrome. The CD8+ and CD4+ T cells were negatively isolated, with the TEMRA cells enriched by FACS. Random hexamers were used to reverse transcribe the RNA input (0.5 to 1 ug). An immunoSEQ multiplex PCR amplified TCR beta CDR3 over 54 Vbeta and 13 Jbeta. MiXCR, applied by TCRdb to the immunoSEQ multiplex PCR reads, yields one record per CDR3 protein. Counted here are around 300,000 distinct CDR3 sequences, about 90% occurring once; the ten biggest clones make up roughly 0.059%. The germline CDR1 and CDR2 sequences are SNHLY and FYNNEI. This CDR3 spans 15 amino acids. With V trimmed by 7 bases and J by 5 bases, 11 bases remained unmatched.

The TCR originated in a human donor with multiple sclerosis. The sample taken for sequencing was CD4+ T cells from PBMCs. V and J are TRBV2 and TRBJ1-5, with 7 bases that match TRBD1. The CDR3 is CASTDSSGGDQPQHF. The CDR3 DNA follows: TGTGCCAGCACCGATTCGTCAGGGGGAGATCAGCCCCAGCATTTT.